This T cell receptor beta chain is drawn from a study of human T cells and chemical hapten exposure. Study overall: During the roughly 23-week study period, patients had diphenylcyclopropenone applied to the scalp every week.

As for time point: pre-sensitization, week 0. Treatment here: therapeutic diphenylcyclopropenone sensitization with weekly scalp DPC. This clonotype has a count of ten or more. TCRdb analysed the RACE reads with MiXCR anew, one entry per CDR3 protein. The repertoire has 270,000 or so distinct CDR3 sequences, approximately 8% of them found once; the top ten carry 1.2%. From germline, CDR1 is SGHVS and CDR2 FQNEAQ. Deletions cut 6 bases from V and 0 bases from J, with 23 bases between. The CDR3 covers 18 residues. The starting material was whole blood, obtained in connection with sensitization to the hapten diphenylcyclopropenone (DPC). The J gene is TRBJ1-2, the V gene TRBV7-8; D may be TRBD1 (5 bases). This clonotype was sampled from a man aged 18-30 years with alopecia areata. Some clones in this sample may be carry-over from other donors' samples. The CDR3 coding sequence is TGTGCCAGCAGTTCGAAAGCATCCGGGACTCAAGCTAACTATGGCTACACCTTC. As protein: CASSSKASGTQANYGYTF.